The 28 T cell receptor beta chains reported below all come from one sample, sequenced in a study of CD8+CD57+ T cells in acquired aplastic anemia. For CDR3 and TCR beta VDJ profiling, genomic DNA was the template used. MiXCR, applied by TCRdb to the reads, yields one record per CDR3 protein. The repertoire has over 150,000 distinct CDR3 sequences, about half of them found once; the top ten carry around a sixth. Sequenced: sorted CD4+, CD8+, or CD8+CD57+ T cells (not recorded which) from PBMCs. All receptors derive from a human donor in good health, serving as a control.

This clonotype was seen many times. The gene calls are TRBV4-1 and TRBJ2-7; TRBD1 matches 8 bases. This CDR3 is 15 amino acids long. Trimming at V came to 0 bases and at J to 2 bases, leaving 3 bases not matched to a gene. The germline V gene has CDR1 MGHRA and CDR2 YSYEKL. CDR3 bases: TGCGCCAGCAGCCAAGACCCAGGGGGCGCCTACGAGCAGTACTTC. Translation gives CASSQDPGGAYEQYF.

CDR3 in amino acids: CASRLRGQSSYNSPLHF. The CDR3 DNA is TGTGCCAGCAGATTACGGGGGCAGAGCTCCTATAATTCACCCCTCCACTTT. The chain joins TRBV6-1 to TRBJ1-6; D may be TRBD1 (6 bases). The CDR3 loop spans 17 amino acids. CDR1 MNHNS and CDR2 SASEGT come from the germline V gene. V was pared by 6 bases and J by 0 bases, with 15 bases between.

The chain uses TRBV5-1 and TRBJ1-6; 10 positions match TRBD1. There are 16 residues in the CDR3. Trimming removed 0 bases from V and 7 bases from J; junction bases left unmatched: 4. CDR1 is SGHRS, CDR2 YFSETQ, per germline. DNA for the CDR3: TGCGCCAGCAGCTTGGGGACAGGGGGTAGGAATTCACCCCTCCACTTT. Translation gives CASSLGTGGRNSPLHF.

This clonotype has a handful of counts. This chain connects TRBV10-3 to TRBJ1-2; no clear D. V was trimmed by 0 bases and J by 4 bases, leaving 9 bases between them. Germline CDR1 reads ENHRY; CDR2 reads SYGVKD. CDR3 length: 14 amino acids. DNA for the CDR3: TGTGCCATCAGTGAGTCGGGCCAGCCCTATGGCTACACCTTC. This codes for CAISESGQPYGYTF.

The chain couples TRBV29-1 to TRBJ2-3; weak D call: TRBD2 (6 bases). The CDR3 has 14 residues. Trimming took 4 bases from V and 0 from J, leaving 11 bases between them. Germline lookup yields CDR1 SQVTM and CDR2 ANQGSEA. For the CDR3, the DNA is TGCAGCGTTGGAGGAAGCGGGAGCACAGATACGCAGTATTTT. It is translated as CSVGGSGSTDTQYF.

This clonotype was detected ten times or more. The rearrangement links TRBV11-2 to TRBJ2-2; TRBD2 aligns across 12 bases. Germline values: CDR1 SGHAT, CDR2 FQNNGV. This CDR3 is built from 18 residues. The ends lost 4 bases at V and 1 base at J; junction bases unmatched: 7. CDR3 DNA: TGTGCCAGCAGCTCCCGACTAGCGGGGGCCGAGAACACCGGGGAGCTGTTTTTT. Encoded protein: CASSSRLAGAENTGELFF.

This clonotype was counted ten times or more. The chain employs TRBV12-3 or TRBV12-4 and TRBJ2-5; the D gene is possibly TRBD1 (6 bases). Trimming cost V 6 bases and J 3 bases, with 14 bases left between them. CDR3 size: 14 residues. For the CDR3, the DNA is TGTGCCAGCAGCCAGAACGGACAGAAAGAGACCCAGTACTTC. Its protein is CASSQNGQKETQYF.

CDR3 sequence (DNA): TGCAGTGCTAGAGAGGAGACGGGCCTCGTTAGCACAGATACGCAGTATTTT. This translates into CSAREETGLVSTDTQYF. The chain carries TRBV20-1 and TRBJ2-3; D gene ambiguous. The germline gives CDR1 DFQATT, CDR2 SNEGSKA (reference sequence). V lost 0 bases to trimming and J lost 0 bases, with 16 bases between them. The CDR3 is 17 amino acids.

The J gene is TRBJ1-2, the V gene TRBV6-1; a possible D gene is TRBD1 (5 bases). Germline values: CDR1 MNHNS, CDR2 SASEGT. The CDR3 extends over 12 amino acids. V shed 9 bases and J shed 8 bases, with 16 bases lying between them. The CDR3 DNA follows: TGTGCCAGGCGAGAAGGGGCTGGAGGCTACACCTTC. It encodes CARREGAGGYTF.

The chain has TRBV20-1 and TRBJ2-5; 11 positions agree with TRBD2. V was pared by 3 bases and J by 3 bases, with 6 bases of the junction left unmatched. CDR3 size: 15 residues. CDR1 and CDR2 (germline): DFQATT, SNEGSKA (reference sequence). The CDR3 spells CSARGSGRAEETQYF. For the CDR3, the DNA is TGCAGTGCTAGGGGTAGCGGGAGGGCCGAAGAGACCCAGTACTTC.

This chain uses TRBV6-1 with TRBJ2-5, with TRBD2 identical over 8 bases. Trimming removed 3 bases from V and 4 bases from J; junction bases left unmatched: 10. There are 16 residues in the CDR3. Germline V gives CDR1 MNHNS, CDR2 SASEGT. CDR3 sequence (DNA): TGTGCCAGCAGTGACTGGCCGGGAGGGGACGGAGAGACCCAGTACTTC. Amino acids: CASSDWPGGDGETQYF.

This clonotype was seen many times. The J gene is TRBJ2-7, the V gene TRBV20-1; D gene unclear. V lost 3 bases and J lost 1, with 10 bases in between. The CDR3 length is 13 residues. In germline, CDR1 is DFQATT, CDR2 SNEGSKA (reference sequence). CDR3 sequence reads: CSASITVSYEQYF. The CDR3, as DNA: TGCAGTGCTAGCATTACGGTTTCCTACGAGCAGTACTTC.

This sequence joins TRBV20-1 and TRBJ2-7; possibly TRBD2 for D (6 bases). This CDR3 is built from 12 residues. Per germline, CDR1 DFQATT and CDR2 SNEGSKA (reference sequence). V lost 7 bases to trimming and J lost 0 bases, with 10 bases between them. This CDR3 reads CSGLVSSYEQYF. CDR3 DNA sequence: TGCAGTGGACTAGTAAGCTCCTACGAGCAGTACTTC.

This clonotype was seen many times. The chain recombines TRBV7-6 with TRBJ1-5; no clear D gene. Germline V gene lookup returns CDR1 SGHVS and CDR2 FNYEAQ. Trimming shortened V by 6 bases and J by 0 bases, and 9 bases separated the two germline ends. The CDR3 length is 14 residues. CDR3 nucleotide sequence: TGTGCCAGCAGTTCACTTAATAGCAATCAGCCCCAGCATTTT. This codes for CASSSLNSNQPQHF. The variable domain in full, completed from reference TRBV7-6 and TRBJ1-5, reads GAGVSQSPRYKVTKRGQDVALRCDPISGHVSLYWYRQALGQGPEFLTYFNYEAQQDKSGLPNDRFSAERPEGSISTLTIQRTEQRDSAMYRCASSSLNSNQPQHFGDGTRLSIL.

In its sample, this clonotype was seen many times. At one end, the junction sequence differs from germline, possibly due to a read error. The chain uses TRBV7-7 and TRBJ2-7; the D is unclear. The CDR3 runs to 17 residues. The germline V gene has CDR1 SSHAT and CDR2 FNYEAQ (reference sequence). The CDR3 DNA sequence: TGTGCTAGCAGCTTAGGCTTTAAGGTCCTCCGGAGCTACGAGCAGTACTTC. It encodes CASSLGFKVLRSYEQYF.

Concerning this clonotype itself: A junction end diverges from the germline sequence, so it may reflect a read error. The J gene is TRBJ2-3, the V gene TRBV7-6, with 7 bases matching TRBD2. This CDR3 region has 17 residues. In germline, CDR1 is SGHVS, CDR2 FNYEAQ. This CDR3 is CAGSLDSSSGVTDTQYF. In DNA form, the CDR3 reads TGTGCCGGCAGCTTAGATTCGTCTAGCGGAGTGACAGATACGCAGTATTTT.

This chain links TRBV15 with TRBJ1-3; D is uncertain. The germline gives CDR1 LNHNV, CDR2 YYDKDF (reference sequence). This CDR3 region has 12 residues. V lost 5 bases, J lost 10 bases, and 12 bases lay in between. In DNA, the CDR3 is TGTGCCACCAGCGCCTCGCGAGAAACCATATATTTT. Its protein is CATSASRETIYF.

Turning to this clonotype: Since a much larger clone is just one base distant, this may be a read error. The chain employs TRBV19 and TRBJ2-5; 10 nucleotides line up with TRBD2. CDR1 is LNHDA, CDR2 SQIVND, per germline (reference sequence). This CDR3 is built from 15 residues. The CDR3 region has the DNA TGTGCCAGTAGGTCGCTTAGCGGGGGGCAAGAGGCCCAGTACTTC. Its protein product is CASRSLSGGQEAQYF.

Many counts were recorded for this clonotype. CDR3 protein: CSASNAGLAGGRGTGELFF. CDR3 coding DNA: TGCAGTGCTAGTAATGCGGGACTAGCGGGGGGTCGGGGGACCGGGGAGCTGTTTTTT. This sequence joins TRBV20-1 and TRBJ2-2, with 15 bases matching TRBD2. V was pared by 3 bases and J by 5 bases, with 13 bases of the junction left unmatched. Germline loops: CDR1 DFQATT, CDR2 SNEGSKA (reference sequence). CDR3 length equals 19 residues.

Regarding this clonotype: Because it lacks the conserved phenylalanine or tryptophan at the end, this CDR3 is likely a read error. This chain joins TRBV5-1 and TRBJ1-1; D is possibly TRBD1 (6 bases). Germline V gene lookup returns CDR1 SGHRS and CDR2 YFSETQ. The CDR3 has 18 amino acids. Between the trimmed V and J ends, which lost 2 bases and 0 bases, there was a span of 20 bases. The CDR3: CASSLKGGLQGMNTEAFL. CDR3 DNA sequence: TGCGCCAGCAGCTTAAAAGGAGGGTTACAGGGCATGAACACTGAAGCTTTCCTT.

In this sample, this clonotype turned up many times. The chain couples TRBV5-1 to TRBJ2-1; D not certain. V lost 0 bases to trimming and J lost 4 bases, with 5 bases between them. The CDR3 length is 13 residues. Per the germline V gene, CDR1 is SGHRS and CDR2 is YFSETQ. The CDR3 DNA reads as TGCGCCAGCAGCTTGGGGCAGTACAATGAGCAGTTCTTC. Residues: CASSLGQYNEQFF.

Many counts were recorded for this clonotype. The chain is built from TRBV7-2 and TRBJ2-1; 11 bases map to TRBD2. The trim removed 7 bases at V and 5 bases at J, leaving 10 bases unmatched. Germline assignment: CDR1 SGHTA and CDR2 FQGNSA. The CDR3 has 16 residues. The CDR3 DNA sequence: TGTGCCAGCACCCTAGGGGGGACTAGCGGTAACAATGAGCAGTTCTTC. Encoded protein: CASTLGGTSGNNEQFF.

V usage is TRBV6-2 or TRBV6-3 and J usage is TRBJ1-2; maybe TRBD1 (5 bases). Germline CDR1 and CDR2: MNHEY and SVGEGT. The CDR3 extends over 13 amino acids. V shed 7 bases and J shed 4 bases, with 13 bases lying between them. The CDR3 spells CASTHRQVYGYTF. Written as DNA, the CDR3 is TGTGCCAGCACCCACAGGCAGGTCTATGGCTACACCTTC.

This clonotype was observed many times. V and J are TRBV20-1 and TRBJ2-1, with 8 bases that match TRBD2. Germline values: CDR1 DFQATT, CDR2 SNEGSKA (reference sequence). The CDR3 runs 14 residues. With 3 bases clipped from V and 3 bases from J, the junction kept 4 bases outside the gene matches. The CDR3 loop is CSARTGTSYNEQFF. The DNA of the CDR3 is TGCAGTGCTAGGACCGGGACTAGCTACAATGAGCAGTTCTTC.

This clonotype was found many times. This chain connects TRBV6-2 or TRBV6-3 to TRBJ1-3; D is undetermined. Trimming took 2 bases from V and 0 from J, leaving 8 bases between them. Germline V gene sequence: CDR1 MNHEY, CDR2 SVGEGT. The CDR3 covers 15 residues. The CDR3 nucleotides are TGTGCCAGCAGTTACCGTCGGAGCTCTGGAAACACCATATATTTT. Its protein product is CASSYRRSSGNTIYF.

The V gene is TRBV20-1, the J gene TRBJ1-4; TRBD1 aligns across 12 bases. CDR1 DFQATT and CDR2 SNEGSKA come from the germline V gene (reference sequence). The V and J ends lost 6 bases and 6 bases, in that order; junction bases with no gene match: 8. This CDR3 contains 15 residues. The CDR3 loop is CSAQGQGASDEKLFF. CDR3 DNA sequence: TGCAGTGCCCAGGGACAGGGGGCTTCTGATGAAAAACTGTTTTTT.

In its sample, this clonotype was seen many times. The V call is TRBV28, the J call TRBJ1-5, with TRBD1 matching 7 bases. This CDR3 has 16 amino acids. Germline CDR1 and CDR2: MDHEN and SYDVKM. V gave up 5 bases and J gave up 3 bases; unmatched junction bases: 10. The CDR3 loop is CASSPFPGQINQPQHF. The CDR3 nucleotides read TGTGCCAGCAGTCCATTTCCGGGACAGATCAATCAGCCCCAGCATTTT.

The rearrangement joins TRBV7-8 to TRBJ2-7; no firm D call. Trimming stripped 6 bases from V and 2 bases from J, with 23 bases between. Germline loops: CDR1 SGHVS, CDR2 FQNEAQ. The CDR3 runs to 17 residues. This CDR3 reads CASSEGQQGQAAYEQYF. The CDR3 coding sequence is TGTGCCAGCAGTGAAGGGCAGCAAGGGCAGGCAGCCTACGAGCAGTACTTC.